This TCR beta chain is drawn from a study of technical replicates of blood from a handful of donors. Produced via immunoSEQ multiplex PCR; TCRdb's table is partial and in-frame only. The table includes about 75,000 clones, about nine tenths detected once. There are 16 residues in the CDR3. The germline V gene has CDR1 MDHEN and CDR2 SYDVKM. V was clipped by 4 bases and J by 5 bases; unmatched bases: 11. Input material: T cells isolated from PBMCs. The source of this sequence is a human donor in good health. Some clones in this sample may be carry-over from other donors' samples. The chain is built from TRBV28 and TRBJ2-7, with 10 bases fitting TRBD2. CDR3 DNA: TGTGCCAGCAGTTCCCTCCCGGCTAGCGGGAGAGACGAGCAGTACTTC. It translates to CASSSLPASGRDEQYF. The variable domain in full, completed from reference TRBV28 and TRBJ2-7, reads DVKVTQSSRYLVKRTGEKVFLECVQDMDHENMFWYRQDPGLGLRLIYFSYDVKMKEKGDIPEGYSVSREKKERFSLILESASTNQTSMYLCASSSLPASGRDEQYFGPGTRLTVT.